These 17 T cell receptor beta chains were all obtained from the same sample, sequenced in a study of shared clonotypes between healthy human individuals. Naive CD8 populations comprised CD45RO-negative cells positively selected for CCR7, excluding terminally differentiated effector memory CD45RA+ cells. Only in-frame clones appear in the TCRdb table, and some are missing; sequencing was by immunoSEQ multiplex PCR. The data hold about 2 million clones, with about 95% observed a single time. The sequenced sample was naive CD8+ T cells sorted from blood. All receptors derive from a man younger than 35 in good health.

The V call is TRBV2, the J call TRBJ2-5; 8 bases map to TRBD1. The V segment lost 2 bases and the J segment 3 bases; nucleotides outside the gene matches: 5. This CDR3 spans 15 amino acids. Germline assignment: CDR1 SNHLY and CDR2 FYNNEI. Here the CDR3 reads CASSEWKTGEETQYF. As DNA, the CDR3 is TGTGCCAGCAGTGAATGGAAGACAGGGGAAGAGACCCAGTACTTC.

V and J are TRBV27 and TRBJ2-7; TRBD1 aligns across 7 bases. The CDR3 loop spans 14 amino acids. Germline values: CDR1 MNHEY, CDR2 SMNVEV (reference sequence). V shed 3 bases, J shed 3 bases, and the junction held 5 bases outside the gene matches. The CDR3 region is CASSLTGKGYEQYF. The DNA for the CDR3 is TGTGCCAGCAGTTTGACAGGGAAGGGCTACGAGCAGTACTTC.

This chain connects TRBV15 to TRBJ2-2; D uncertain. Germline loops: CDR1 LNHNV, CDR2 YYDKDF (reference sequence). V lost 0 bases, J lost 1 base, and 6 bases lay in between. This CDR3 comprises 15 residues. This CDR3 is CATSREWRNTGELFF. In DNA, the CDR3 is TGTGCCACCAGCAGAGAGTGGAGGAACACCGGGGAGCTGTTTTTT.

This chain uses TRBV10-3 with TRBJ1-1; TRBD1 matches 7 bases. The germline V gene has CDR1 ENHRY and CDR2 SYGVKD. CDR3 length: 14 amino acids. V lost 6 bases, J lost 5 bases, and 9 bases stayed unmatched. The CDR3 DNA is TGTGCCATCAGGGATAGGGGGCAAGGGACTGAAGCTTTCTTT. It yields the protein CAIRDRGQGTEAFF.

This clone came up once. The chain couples TRBV29-1 to TRBJ2-2, with D tentatively TRBD1 (6 bases). The CDR3 extends over 16 amino acids. Germline lookup yields CDR1 SQVTM and CDR2 ANQGSEA. V lost 5 bases and J 0 bases, leaving 16 bases between the germline ends. In nucleotides, the CDR3 is TGCAGCGTTCAACTCCAGGACAGCGCGAACACCGGGGAGCTGTTTTTT. Translating it yields CSVQLQDSANTGELFF.

This clone was seen only a few times. The chain links TRBV30 to TRBJ1-5; D unresolved. The CDR3 sequence is 13 residues long. The V end was cut by 3 bases, the J end by 4 bases, with 10 bases between. Germline V gene sequence: CDR1 GTSNPN, CDR2 SVGIG (reference sequence). The CDR3 here is CAWSARSNQPQHF. CDR3 DNA: TGTGCCTGGAGCGCGAGGTCTAATCAGCCCCAGCATTTT.

CDR3: CASSLAEGYYGYTF. The CDR3 DNA reads as TGTGCCAGCAGCTTAGCGGAGGGGTACTATGGCTACACCTTC. The chain recombines TRBV7-9 with TRBJ1-2; possibly TRBD1 for D (5 bases). This CDR3 has 14 residues. Germline CDR1 reads SEHNR; CDR2 reads FQNEAQ (reference sequence). With 0 bases removed from V and 3 bases from J, the gap between germline ends came to 8 bases.

The chain couples TRBV10-3 to TRBJ2-7; D possibly corresponds to TRBD1 (6 bases). The V gene's germline CDR1 is ENHRY and CDR2 SYGVKD. The CDR3 covers 13 residues. V was cut by 0 bases and J by 5 bases, with 8 bases left in between. CDR3 coding DNA: TGTGCCATCAGTGAGTCGGCAGGGGACGAGCAGTACTTC. Translated: CAISESAGDEQYF.

V usage is TRBV27 and J usage is TRBJ2-7; no firm D call. This CDR3 region has 12 residues. V gave up 5 bases and J gave up 0 bases, with 5 bases separating them. CDR1 and CDR2 from the germline V gene are MNHEY and SMNVEV (reference sequence). CDR3 sequence reads: CASSTPSYEQYF. The DNA of the CDR3 is TGTGCCAGCAGTACGCCCTCCTACGAGCAGTACTTC.

This chain joins TRBV6-5 and TRBJ2-7; 8 bases fit TRBD1. The germline CDR1 and CDR2 sequences are MNHEY and SVGAGI. There are 14 residues in the CDR3. With V trimmed by 5 bases and J by 4 bases, 7 bases remained unmatched. CDR3 sequence reads: CASSPARQGYEQYF. CDR3 sequence (DNA): TGTGCCAGCAGTCCAGCCCGACAGGGGTACGAGCAGTACTTC.

The chain has TRBV5-5 and TRBJ2-7; TRBD2 matches at 9 bases. Losses at the gene ends were 7 bases for V and 1 base for J; bases not matched to a gene: 6. Germline CDR1 SGHKS, CDR2 YYEKEE (reference sequence). The CDR3 contains 14 residues. This CDR3 is CASQPAGGSYEQYF. The CDR3 DNA sequence: TGTGCCAGCCAGCCAGCGGGGGGTTCCTACGAGCAGTACTTC.

The chain employs TRBV7-9 and TRBJ2-5, with D uncertain. Trimming cost V 2 bases and J 5 bases, with 12 bases left between them. The CDR3 consists of 14 residues. Germline lookup yields CDR1 SEHNR and CDR2 FQNEAQ (reference sequence). The CDR3 bases are TGTGCCAGCAGCTTAAACGGCCCTGAGGAGACCCAGTACTTC. Amino acids: CASSLNGPEETQYF.

The rearrangement uses TRBV27 and TRBJ1-1, with D perhaps TRBD1 (6 bases). The length of the CDR3 is 14 residues. From germline, CDR1 is MNHEY and CDR2 SMNVEV (reference sequence). Trimming shortened V by 6 bases and J by 5 bases, and 16 bases separated the two germline ends. The chain's CDR3 is CASSPVGGGTEAFF. The CDR3 coding sequence is TGTGCCAGCAGCCCGGTCGGGGGCGGGACTGAAGCTTTCTTT.

Details on this clone: Other DNA sequences from this sample encode an identical CDR3 as well. V is TRBV4-1 and J is TRBJ2-3, with D perhaps TRBD2 (5 bases). The V gene lost 3 bases and the J gene lost 2 bases, with 9 bases spanning the gap. Per germline, CDR1 MGHRA and CDR2 YSYEKL. CDR3 size: 14 residues. CDR3 nucleotides: TGCGCCAGCAGCCACTTAGCGTCCACAGATACGCAGTATTTT. This codes for CASSHLASTDTQYF.

The chain combines TRBV4-3 with TRBJ2-7; perhaps TRBD1 as D (5 bases). The ends were cut back, 5 bases at V and 1 base at J, with 15 bases in the middle. This CDR3 is 15 amino acids long. Germline V CDR1 and CDR2: LGHNA, YSLEER. CDR3 sequence reads: CASSEITGSSYEQYF. The CDR3 nucleotides read TGCGCCAGCAGCGAAATCACAGGCTCATCCTACGAGCAGTACTTC.

In this sample, this clone turned up once. V usage is TRBV7-9 and J usage is TRBJ2-7; 9 bases are a match to TRBD1. V was pared by 4 bases and J by 5 bases, with 12 bases of the junction left unmatched. CDR3 length: 16 residues. The germline CDR1 and CDR2 sequences are SEHNR and FQNEAQ (reference sequence). The CDR3 protein is CASSSRDRALLNEQYF. CDR3 coding DNA: TGTGCCAGCAGCTCTCGGGACAGGGCTCTATTGAACGAGCAGTACTTC.

This chain connects TRBV5-8 to TRBJ2-3; tentatively, D is TRBD2 (6 bases). This CDR3 is 16 amino acids long. V was trimmed by 0 bases and J by 0 bases, leaving 11 bases between them. Germline CDR1 reads SGHTS; CDR2 reads YDEGEE. In DNA, the CDR3 is TGTGCCAGCAGCTTGGTCTATAGCGGAAGCACAGATACGCAGTATTTT. This encodes CASSLVYSGSTDTQYF.